This paragraph reports one TCR beta chain. This sample is drawn from a study of blood T cell repertoires in COVID-19. Study details: The samples span acute and convalescent COVID-19 from the United States, Italy and Spain. T cells, B-cell-depleted T cells, or PBMCs supplied cDNA or gDNA.

Deletions cut 5 bases from V and 5 bases from J, with 15 bases between. Germline V gene data show CDR1 as MNHEY and CDR2 as SMNVEV (reference sequence). The CDR3 sequence is 14 residues long. In the authors' methods: Reference gene primers were amplified, and this amplification served to estimate nucleated cell counts. Sequencing used immunoSEQ multiplex PCR; TCRdb keeps in-frame clones, though not all of them. V and J calls and clone size follow that table, whereas D and trimming were derived from the DNA. The table includes 200,000 or so clones, 84% detected once. Sequences were obtained from peripheral blood. This sequence originates from a human donor in a cohort sampled during active COVID-19. V and J are TRBV27 and TRBJ1-2; D is possibly TRBD1 (5 bases). The CDR3 DNA follows: TGTGCCAGCAGTCCGAAAGGGGAGGGATATGGCTACACCTTC. It is translated as CASSPKGEGYGYTF.